This T cell receptor (beta chain) stems from a study of OX40 agonist ivuxolimab in advanced cancers. With V trimmed by 0 bases and J by 3 bases, 9 bases remained unmatched. The CDR3 spans 17 residues. Germline V lookup: CDR1 WNHNN, CDR2 SYGVQD (reference sequence). Profiled with immunoSEQ multiplex PCR; TCRdb holds only in-frame clones, not every one. Among roughly 140,000 clones, under 95% were seen once, and the ten largest hold approximately 0.3%. The receptor comes from an adult with an advanced solid tumor such as melanoma, head and neck, liver or kidney cancer. The chain couples TRBV10-1 to TRBJ2-5, with 8 bases lining up with TRBD1. This specimen was CD4+ or CD8+ T cells sorted from blood, taken in a trial of the OX40 agonist ivuxolimab. CDR3 nucleotides: TGCGCCAGCAGTGAGTCGATCGCGGCAGGGGGCAAAGAGACCCAGTACTTC. Translation: CASSESIAAGGKETQYF.